The following is a TCR beta chain sequence with its context. The CDR3 length is 15 residues. Trimming removed 5 bases from V and 5 bases from J; junction bases left unmatched: 5. Germline V gene sequence: CDR1 SEHNR, CDR2 FQNEAQ (reference sequence). These data come from a study of control samples from healthy donors and cancer patients. This table comes from immunoSEQ multiplex PCR, and its TCRdb copy is limited to in-frame clones, with some not included. This table holds roughly 400,000 clones, approximately 90% found once. The sample consisted of PBMCs. The chain carries TRBV7-9 and TRBJ2-3, with 12 nucleotides matching TRBD2. This TCR came from a man between 35 and 55 years old with head and neck cancer. The chain's CDR3 is CASSAWTSGKDTQYF. CDR3 nucleotide sequence: TGTGCCAGCAGCGCCTGGACTAGCGGGAAAGATACGCAGTATTTT.